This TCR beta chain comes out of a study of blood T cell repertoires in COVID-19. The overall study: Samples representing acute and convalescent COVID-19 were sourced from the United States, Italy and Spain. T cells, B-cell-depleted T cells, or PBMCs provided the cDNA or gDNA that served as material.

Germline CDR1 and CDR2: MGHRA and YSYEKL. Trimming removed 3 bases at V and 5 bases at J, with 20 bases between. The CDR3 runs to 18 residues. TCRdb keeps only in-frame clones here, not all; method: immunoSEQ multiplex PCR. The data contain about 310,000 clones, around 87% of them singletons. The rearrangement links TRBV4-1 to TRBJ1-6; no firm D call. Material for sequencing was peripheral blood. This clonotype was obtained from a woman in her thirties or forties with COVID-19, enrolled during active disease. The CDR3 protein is CASSHPNGGPLDNSPLHF. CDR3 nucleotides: TGCGCCAGCAGCCACCCAAATGGCGGGCCGTTAGATAATTCACCCCTCCACTTT.